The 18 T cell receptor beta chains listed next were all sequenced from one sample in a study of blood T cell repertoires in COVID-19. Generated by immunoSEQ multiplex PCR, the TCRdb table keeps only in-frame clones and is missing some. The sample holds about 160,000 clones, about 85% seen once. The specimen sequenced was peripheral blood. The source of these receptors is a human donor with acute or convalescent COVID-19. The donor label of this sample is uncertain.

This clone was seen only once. CDR3 in DNA: TGTGCCAGCTTCAGGTCCGGTGCCGTAGAGACCCAGTACTTC. Protein sequence: CASFRSGAVETQYF. The rearrangement joins TRBV5-8 to TRBJ2-5; D is unclear. The CDR3 totals 14 residues. Germline loops: CDR1 SGHTS, CDR2 YDEGEE. Between the trimmed V and J ends, which lost 7 bases and 4 bases, there was a span of 17 bases.

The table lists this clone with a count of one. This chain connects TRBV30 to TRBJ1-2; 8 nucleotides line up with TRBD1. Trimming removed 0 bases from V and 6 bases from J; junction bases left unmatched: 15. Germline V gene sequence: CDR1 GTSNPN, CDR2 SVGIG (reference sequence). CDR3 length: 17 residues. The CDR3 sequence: CAWSVRVSGMTGDGYTF. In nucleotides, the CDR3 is TGTGCCTGGAGTGTACGAGTTTCGGGTATGACAGGGGATGGCTACACCTTC.

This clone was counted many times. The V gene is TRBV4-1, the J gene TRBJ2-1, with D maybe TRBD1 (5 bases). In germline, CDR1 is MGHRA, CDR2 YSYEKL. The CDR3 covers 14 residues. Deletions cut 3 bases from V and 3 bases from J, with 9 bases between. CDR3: CASSHVQGYNEQFF. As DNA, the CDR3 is TGCGCCAGCAGCCATGTCCAGGGCTACAATGAGCAGTTCTTC.

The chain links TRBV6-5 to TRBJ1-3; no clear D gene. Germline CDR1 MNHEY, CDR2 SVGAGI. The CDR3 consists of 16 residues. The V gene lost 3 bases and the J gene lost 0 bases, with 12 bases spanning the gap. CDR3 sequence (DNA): TGTGCCAGCAGTTATCGCCAGGTTTTCTCTGGAAACACCATATATTTT. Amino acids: CASSYRQVFSGNTIYF.

For the CDR3, the DNA is TGTGCCAGCTCACCCGAACGGGGGGGCCCGAACACCGGGGAGCTGTTTTTT. It codes for CASSPERGGPNTGELFF. The chain carries TRBV18 and TRBJ2-2, with TRBD2 matching over 8 bases. Unmatched junction bases numbered 6, after V lost 3 bases and J lost 0 bases. This CDR3 has 17 residues. The V gene's germline CDR1 is KGHSH and CDR2 LQKENI.

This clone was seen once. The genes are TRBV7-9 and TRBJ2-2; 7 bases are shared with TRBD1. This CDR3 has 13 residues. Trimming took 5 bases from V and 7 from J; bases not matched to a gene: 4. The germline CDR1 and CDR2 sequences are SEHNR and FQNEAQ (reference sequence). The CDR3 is CASSRTGDGELFF. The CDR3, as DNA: TGTGCCAGCAGCCGGACAGGTGACGGGGAGCTGTTTTTT.

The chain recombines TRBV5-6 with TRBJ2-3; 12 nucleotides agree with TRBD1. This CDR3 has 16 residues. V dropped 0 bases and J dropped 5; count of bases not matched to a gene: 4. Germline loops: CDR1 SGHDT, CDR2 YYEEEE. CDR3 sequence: CASSLGDRGREDTQYF. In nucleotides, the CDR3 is TGTGCCAGCAGCTTGGGGGACAGGGGGCGGGAAGATACGCAGTATTTT.

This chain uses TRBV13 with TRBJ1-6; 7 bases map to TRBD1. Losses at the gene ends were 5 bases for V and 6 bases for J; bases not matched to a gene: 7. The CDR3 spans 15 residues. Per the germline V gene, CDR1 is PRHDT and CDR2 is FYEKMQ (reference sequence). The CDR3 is CASSPPPGGNSPLHF. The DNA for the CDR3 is TGTGCCAGCAGCCCACCCCCAGGGGGTAATTCACCCCTCCACTTT.

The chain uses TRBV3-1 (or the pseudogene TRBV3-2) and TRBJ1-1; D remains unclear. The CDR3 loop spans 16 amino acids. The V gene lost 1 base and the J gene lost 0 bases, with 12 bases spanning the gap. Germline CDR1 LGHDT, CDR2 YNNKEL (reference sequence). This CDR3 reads CASSQVWRALNTEAFF. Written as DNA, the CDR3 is TGTGCCAGCAGCCAAGTTTGGAGGGCGTTGAACACTGAAGCTTTCTTT.

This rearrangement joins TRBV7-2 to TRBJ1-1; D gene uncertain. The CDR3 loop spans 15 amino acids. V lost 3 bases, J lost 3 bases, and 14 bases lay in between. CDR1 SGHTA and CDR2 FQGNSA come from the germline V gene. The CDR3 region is CASSLVLVRDTEAFF. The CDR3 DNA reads TGTGCCAGCAGCTTGGTCTTAGTGAGGGACACTGAAGCTTTCTTT. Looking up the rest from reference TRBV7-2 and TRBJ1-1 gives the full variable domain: GAGVSQSPSNKVTEKGKDVELRCDPISGHTALYWYRQSLGQGLEFLIYFQGNSAPDKSGLPSDRFSAERTGGSVSTLTIQRTQQEDSAVYLCASSLVLVRDTEAFFGQGTRLTVV.

CDR3 DNA sequence: TGCAGTGCCCGGGGGGGCGGGGAGCTGTTTTTT. It yields the protein CSARGGGELFF. The chain recombines TRBV20-1 with TRBJ2-2; 8 positions match TRBD2. Germline V gene sequence: CDR1 DFQATT, CDR2 SNEGSKA (reference sequence). The CDR3 is 11 amino acids. V trimming: 6 bases; J trimming: 7 bases; junction bases outside the gene matches: 1.

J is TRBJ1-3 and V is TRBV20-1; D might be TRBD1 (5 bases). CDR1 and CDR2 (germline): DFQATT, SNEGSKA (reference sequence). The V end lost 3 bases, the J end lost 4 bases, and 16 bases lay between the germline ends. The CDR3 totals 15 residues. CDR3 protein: CSASHRAKGGNTIYF. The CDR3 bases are TGCAGTGCTAGTCATAGGGCTAAGGGGGGAAACACCATATATTTT.

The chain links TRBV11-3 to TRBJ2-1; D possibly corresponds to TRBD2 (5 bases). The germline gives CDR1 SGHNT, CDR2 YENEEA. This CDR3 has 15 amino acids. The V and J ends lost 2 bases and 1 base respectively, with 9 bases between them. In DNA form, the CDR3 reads TGTGCCAGCAGCTTACTGTCGGGGTCCTACAATGAGCAGTTCTTC. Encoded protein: CASSLLSGSYNEQFF.

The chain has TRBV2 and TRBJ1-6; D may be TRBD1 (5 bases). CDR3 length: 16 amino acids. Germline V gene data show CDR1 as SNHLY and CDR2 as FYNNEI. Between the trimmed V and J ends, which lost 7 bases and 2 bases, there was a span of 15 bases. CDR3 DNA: TGTGCCAGCATAAGTGGCGGGGCGACCTATAATTCACCCCTCCACTTT. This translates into CASISGGATYNSPLHF.

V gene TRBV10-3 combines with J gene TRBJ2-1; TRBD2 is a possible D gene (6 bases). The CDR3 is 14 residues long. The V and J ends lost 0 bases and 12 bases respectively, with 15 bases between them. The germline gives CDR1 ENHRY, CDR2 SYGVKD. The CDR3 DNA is TGTGCCATCAGTGAGTCGAGACTAGACTTCGGGCAGTTCTTC. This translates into CAISESRLDFGQFF.

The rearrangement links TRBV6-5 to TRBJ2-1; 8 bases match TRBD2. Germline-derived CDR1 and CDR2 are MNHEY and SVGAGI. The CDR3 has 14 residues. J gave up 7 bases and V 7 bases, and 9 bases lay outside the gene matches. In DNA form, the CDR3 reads TGTGCCAGCATCGCAGCGGGGGTCTTGAATGAGCAGTTCTTC. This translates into CASIAAGVLNEQFF.

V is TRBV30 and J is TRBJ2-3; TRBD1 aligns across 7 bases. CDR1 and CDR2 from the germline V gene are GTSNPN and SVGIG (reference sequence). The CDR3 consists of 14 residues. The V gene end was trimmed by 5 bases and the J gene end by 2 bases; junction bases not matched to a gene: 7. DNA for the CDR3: TGTGCCTGGTCGCAGGGGGTTGACACAGATACGCAGTATTTT. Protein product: CAWSQGVDTDTQYF.

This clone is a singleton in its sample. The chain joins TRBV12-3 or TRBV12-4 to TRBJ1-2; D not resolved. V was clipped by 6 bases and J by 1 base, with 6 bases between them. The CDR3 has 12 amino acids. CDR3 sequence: CASSQFNYGYTF. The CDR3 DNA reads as TGTGCCAGCAGCCAGTTTAACTATGGCTACACCTTC.